The rows below give T cell receptor beta chains drawn from one sample of a study of blood T cell repertoires in COVID-19. Sequencing used immunoSEQ multiplex PCR; TCRdb keeps in-frame clones, though not all of them. The table has about 160,000 clones, under 90% seen once. Sequencing was done on a sample of PBMCs or T cells enriched from blood (not recorded which). Receptor source: a woman in her forties or fifties who had recovered from COVID-19. Each CDR3 is given with its conserved first and last residue. A D gene is named only where the DNA matches it firmly. The size entry is marked missing in some rows and otherwise reads once, few, many or a size class.

NA	TRBJ2-7	NA	13	TRBV21-1	CASSVRTVYEQYF	TGTGCCAGCAGCGTACGGACTGTTTACGAGCAGTACTTC
NA	TRBJ1-1	NA	13	TRBV12-3/TRBV12-4	CASSTWGGTEAFF	TGTGCCAGCAGCACCTGGGGGGGCACTGAAGCTTTCTTT
NA	TRBJ2-1	NA	11	TRBV28	CASSLRFEQFF	TGTGCCAGCAGTTTGAGGTTCGAGCAGTTCTTC
NA	TRBJ2-1	TRBD1	15	TRBV7-2	CASSPRDRGYNEQFF	TGTGCCAGCAGCCCTCGGGACAGGGGATACAATGAGCAGTTCTTC
NA	TRBJ2-5	NA	14	TRBV2	CASRLQTSRETQYF	TGTGCCAGCAGACTCCAGACTTCGAGAGAGACCCAGTACTTC
NA	TRBJ2-7	TRBD1	13	TRBV6-5	CATRTGGTYEQYF	TGTGCCACCAGAACAGGGGGAACCTACGAGCAGTACTTC
NA	TRBJ2-2	NA	15	TRBV11-3	CASSLEWGLGGELFF	TGTGCCAGCAGCTTAGAGTGGGGGCTCGGCGGGGAGCTGTTTTTT
NA	TRBJ2-1	TRBD2	15	TRBV29-1	CSGVRGTSGGNEQFF	TGCAGCGGCGTCAGAGGGACTAGCGGGGGGAATGAGCAGTTCTTC
once	TRBJ1-1	NA	13	TRBV11-2	CASSLSRSTEAFF	TGTGCCAGCAGCTTATCGAGATCCACTGAAGCTTTCTTT
NA	TRBJ2-4	TRBD1	15	TRBV5-1	CASSPLQGAKNIQYF	TGCGCCAGCAGCCCACTACAGGGGGCCAAAAACATTCAGTACTTC
NA	TRBJ1-1	NA	14	TRBV28	CASSGTGRNTEAFF	TGTGCCAGCAGCGGTACAGGGAGAAACACTGAAGCTTTCTTT
once	TRBJ1-2	TRBD1	12	TRBV29-1	CSVGQGRYGYTF	TGCAGCGTTGGACAGGGGAGGTATGGCTACACCTTC
once	TRBJ2-7	TRBD2	15	TRBV14	CASSQVSSGTPEQYF	TGTGCCAGCAGCCAAGTGTCTAGCGGGACTCCCGAGCAGTACTTC